The T cell receptor (beta chain) described here comes from a study of brain T cells in children with intractable seizures. The repertoire was sequenced with immunoSEQ multiplex PCR; TCRdb's copy has only in-frame clones and lacks some. The sample includes 340,000 or so clones, over 90% of them seen just once. Time point of the sample: blood from clinic visit 5 months post-surgery; TSC patient then seizure free. The sequenced cases were selected for having the highest brain T cell transcript signatures. Before surgery, patients took at least one anti-epileptic drug. This clone was counted a single time. No antigen is known for it. Findings and caveats of the study: Only CDR3 sequence similarity suggested viral specificity, without known HCMV serostatus. Pre- and post-surgery blood differed in depth, so pre-surgery absences may be undersampling.

The germline gives CDR1 LGHNA, CDR2 YNFKEQ. The V and J ends lost 0 bases and 2 bases respectively, with 7 bases between them. This CDR3 is built from 14 residues. This chain connects TRBV4-2 to TRBJ2-5; D ambiguous. Source: peripheral blood, taken roughly 5 months after surgery. This TCR derives from a boy younger than two with tuberous sclerosis and intractable seizures. The CDR3 is CASSQETLQETQYF. The CDR3 DNA reads TGTGCCAGCAGCCAAGAGACATTACAAGAGACCCAGTACTTC.